The text below deals with one TCR beta chain. There is no known antigen for this receptor. Base qualities are not at hand, and no much larger clone is one base apart. Libraries were built with the immunoSEQ multiplex PCR assay. The multiplex PCR relied on a mix of 60 forward primers for TCR Vbeta segments and 13 reverse primers for TCR Jbeta segments. The CDR3 region of rearranged TCR beta genes was amplified from genomic DNA by a multiplex PCR assay. Amplified TCR beta libraries were sequenced as 87-base-pair reads on the Illumina HiSeq System. In the authors' own workflow: A later analysis tallied 75 million to 85 million unique TCR beta chains across the 610 or so repertoires, and about 10 million of those chains were shared by two or more donors. Raw reads were error-corrected and collapsed into unique sequences with a nearest-neighbor algorithm that merged closely related sequences to remove PCR and sequencing errors. To assign V, D and J gene segments, CDR3 sequences were aligned to IMGT reference sequences. Each retained sequence needed at least a six-nucleotide match to both a V gene segment and a J gene segment. A rearrangement counted as productive if the CDR3 had no stop codons and remained in frame with V and J, and every other rearrangement counted as non-productive. CDR3 was defined by IMGT convention, running from the second conserved V-encoded cysteine to the conserved J-encoded phenylalanine. The earlier analysis of around 640 of the donors excluded sequences that lacked an unambiguous match to a single V gene segment. An earlier analysis of fewer than 750 of the donors classified V segments as functional when productive rearrangements were above 56.7% and as segregating when the standard deviation between donors was above 5%. A statistical classification framework was built to diagnose cytomegalovirus status from the catalog of TCR beta chain sequences. In a later analysis, TCR nucleotide sequences were compared against IMGT/GENE-DB human TR gene sequences so that V and J genes could be assigned. A later analysis assigned CDR3 sequences and most-parsimonious VDJ recombination scenarios with the TCRdist pipeline. In a later analysis, each TCR beta chain was defined by its CDR3 amino acid sequence together with its V-gene family, and reads without a unique V-gene family were excluded. As a way to deal with suspected cross-contamination and a sequencing artifact, a later analysis dropped 450 to 600 nucleotide sequences that were highly shared and had low generation probability. A later analysis calculated a clonal expansion index for each public chain from normalized within-repertoire ranks of inferred template counts. In a later analysis, generation probabilities were computed with a VDJ recombination model fitted to out-of-frame rearrangements, and the resulting probabilities were checked against IGoR. A later analysis scored TCR-TCR, TCR-HLA and TCR-CMV co-occurrence with hypergeometric tests, applying a repertoire-size bias correction to TCR pairs. To estimate false discovery rates, a later analysis permuted the HLA or CMV assignments 20 times. A later analysis grouped co-occurring TCRs with DBSCAN, adding TCRdist sequence similarity when clustering within HLA-allele-positive subsets. Co-occurrence clustering excluded repertoires with fewer than 30,000 or more than 120,000 public chains, plus five with anomalous nucleotide sharing. Not all clones reach the TCRdb copy of this immuneACCESS table, which keeps in-frame sequences only. Checked studies attribute under half of the gap to unresolved V genes and leave the rest unexplained. That table gives V, J and clone size, and the DNA gave D and trimming. This sample holds approximately 110,000 clones; 74% were observed only once. The ten largest clones represent roughly 2.7% of the sample.

The cohort comprised some 680 healthy bone marrow donors. At the time of sampling, all cohort members were nominally healthy, though unrecorded immune exposures were likely present. The donor was CMV seropositive and was included in the group of 250 to 350 seropositive cohort members. A peripheral blood sample was provided by each donor, and peripheral blood mononuclear cells were used for TCR beta sequencing. Genomic DNA was extracted from the blood cell samples with the Qiagen DNeasy Blood Extraction Kit. This sample was included in a study of cytomegalovirus exposure and HLA in healthy donors (dated by TCRdb to 2016 to 2017). In terms of the full investigation: An earlier analysis of more than 550 of the donors reported 276 Gb of sequence data and 90 million to 120 million unique TCR beta sequences obtained from 150 million to 200 million T cells. An early release that covered about 640 HLA-typed donors contained approximately 290 gigabases of sequencing data and approximately 85 million unique TCR sequences. Of the 300 to 450 genotyped donors, 80% to 90% were placed in the genetic ancestry cluster associated with self-reported Caucasian donors. The study aimed to test whether signatures of past pathogen exposure could be identified by cataloging public T cell receptors. The study used immunosequencing to profile the T cell repertoires of 666 subjects and linked those repertoires to cytomegalovirus serostatus. In addition to the first cohort of around 670 subjects, a separate validation cohort of some 120 different subjects was used. High-throughput TCR immunosequencing, statistical association of individual TCRs with disease status, and machine learning were combined to predict cytomegalovirus infection status. A later analysis re-analyzed previously published TCR beta repertoires from several hundred donors and added high-resolution HLA genotyping to study TCR occurrence patterns. In the later analysis, no new phenotypic data were used to find candidate immune exposures; instead, reliance was placed on TCR beta sequences and their occurrence across donors. To decide whether each TCR beta V gene segment behaved as functional or pseudogenic, an earlier analysis of some 600 of the donors relied on high-throughput TCR beta sequencing. Alongside the repertoire data, information on donor age, sex, ethnicity and CMV serostatus was compiled. A later genetic analysis used genome-wide SNP genotypes for about 60% of the roughly 700 donors, treating that subset as a discovery cohort. Every discovery cohort repertoire had been produced on one sequencing platform. Class I and class II HLA loci were covered by the typing at four-digit resolution. Typing coverage varied by locus: 629-630 donors for A, B, C, DRB1 and DQB1; approximately 500 for DQA1; 606 for DPA1; fewer than 480 for DPB1. Four to six DR-DQ haplotypes were handled as single units for association and clustering, since linkage in the cohort was strong. Across around 400 genotyped donors of the cohort, an average of about 240,000 unique TCR beta nucleotide sequences per donor were sequenced, and 15% to 20% of those sequences were non-productive.

The trim is 0 bases for V and 8 bases for J, with a gap of 5 bases between the germline ends. The CDR3 starts with the cysteine, ends with the phenylalanine, and has 11 residues. Only the CDR3 portion is preserved as DNA: 33 bases, with reading frame beginning at the first base. CDR1 and CDR2 are read off the germline V gene as SGDLS and YYNGEE. Results and caveats for the whole study, not just this receptor: A later analysis associated about 17,000 TCR beta sequences with specific HLA alleles at a false discovery rate of 0.05. Because the 87-base-pair reads could not distinguish some IMGT-functional V segments, including TRBV6-2 and TRBV6-3, those segments were excluded. According to a later genetic analysis, donors in an Asian-associated ancestry cluster had fewer N-insertions in productive TCRs than the approximately 670-donor mean. A further reported finding was that TCR beta sequences accurately predicted the HLA-A and HLA-B alleles for most subjects in the first cohort. A cluster of highly shared sequence variants was judged likely to represent a technical artifact of the sequencing pipeline. In this cohort, only TCR beta chains were sequenced, and detectable features were limited by the absence of alpha or paired-chain data. A few of the identified cytomegalovirus-associated TCR beta chains were confirmed in vitro to be specific for cytomegalovirus antigens. In a later analysis, HLA-associated TCR beta chains were found to be more clonally expanded and to have lower generation probabilities than equally common non-associated chains. The classifier was reported to diagnose cytomegalovirus status with high specificity and sensitivity in both the original cohort and the validation cohort. In the study, some 180 TCR beta chains were listed as associated with cytomegalovirus. The only immune exposure information available for the cohort was CMV serostatus. Correlated functional status among segregating V segments might be attributable to linkage disequilibrium, but an unknown experimental factor could not be ruled out. V-gene and J-gene trimming of TCR beta chains was associated with a missense DCLRE1C variant in a later genetic analysis, and the association was replicated in an independent cohort. A later analysis found that most CMV-associated TCR beta chains appeared HLA-restricted, with HLA associations seemingly driven largely by CMV exposure. The authors suggested that the approach could potentially be extended to other disease states and immunological phenotypes. In an earlier analysis of approximately 590 of the donors, most TCR beta V segments appeared in productive rearrangements about 90% or about 30% of the time, broadly matching IMGT annotations. When HLA alleles, especially DR and DQ, strongly co-occurred, TCR associations were difficult to assign to individual alleles. Because HLA typing was missing for some donors at each locus, association tests included only the typed subset. Because counts were too low, about 18 rarely observed V segments, including chromosome 9 orphons, were excluded from the earlier analysis of about 500 of the donors. The presence/absence analyses assumed that sequencing depth was roughly uniform across donors, and that assumption may not be true. Most TCR sequences were observed very rarely across donors, whereas some public TCRs were present in many individuals. According to a later analysis, parvovirus B19, influenza, CMV and Epstein-Barr virus appeared linked to several top co-occurrence clusters. According to a later analysis, TCR association rates differed among HLA loci, with DRB1 alleles showing the most associated TCRs and HLA-C alleles showing the fewest.

The source is a man between 50 and 59 years old in good health and CMV-seropositive. The receptor chain draws on TRBV9 and TRBJ1-2, with no confidently assigned D gene. The sample taken for sequencing was PBMCs. The nucleotide sequence reads TGTGCCAGCAGCGTAGAACTGGGCTACACCTTC. Its coded protein is CASSVELGYTF. Reference TRBV9 and TRBJ1-2 genes cover what lies past the CDR3, so the full variable domain is DSGVTQTPKHLITATGQRVTLRCSPRSGDLSVYWYQQSLDQGLQFLIQYYNGEERAKGNILERFSAQQFPDLHSELNLSSLELGDSALYFCASSVELGYTFGSGTRLTVV.